This T cell receptor beta chain is from a study of T cells in Graves' hyperthyroidism and ophthalmopathy (dated by TCRdb to the late 2010s). In terms of the full investigation: Peripheral blood was collected at initial diagnosis, before any treatment. TCR V-J signatures able to tell the groups apart were searched for in a discovery cohort of 95 to 100 patients, of whom 40 to 45 had Graves' ophthalmopathy and 55 to 60 had stable Graves' hyperthyroidism. An independent validation cohort of 18 to 20 hyperthyroidism patients and approximately 15 patients who later progressed to ophthalmopathy tested prospective prediction of ophthalmopathy. The 95 to 100 discovery patients were randomly split 7:3 into training and test sets. The study also compared thyroid tissue and blood T-cell repertoires from roughly six Graves' hyperthyroidism patients. Once sampling was done, hyperthyroidism patients were given methimazole at a starting dose of 30 mg daily, whereas ophthalmopathy patients were given high-dose intravenous methylprednisolone. The paper reports TCR Vbeta CDR3 sequencing of more than 120 peripheral blood samples: around 41 ophthalmopathy, under 80 hyperthyroidism and about 17 progressor patients.

The TCR beta CDR3 regions were amplified from RNA transcripts. The first round of RT-PCR for the TCR CDR3 was performed with the HTBI primer set and the Qiagen OneStep RT-PCR kit. Libraries were constructed in a second round of multiplex PCR, after which size selection and purification were carried out. Paired-end sequencing of the libraries was performed with 100 bp reads on an Illumina HiSeq2000. The original pipeline was this. Raw data were processed with SOAPnuke, discarding reads with adapters, uncalled bases, mean Phred below 15, or no exact constant-primer or identifier match. High-quality paired reads were merged using COPE v1.2.5, and each unique nucleotide sequence was defined as a clonotype. Clonotypes were aligned to IMGT TRBV, TRBD and TRBJ reference segments using MiTCR v1.1. The analysis included only V-J combinations with a frequency above 0.0001, which together covered more than 99% of the repertoires. The TCS score was defined as the ratio of F50 (clonal expansion) to E x V (chaos), calculated using BLOSUM62-based TCRdist between CDR3 peptides within each V-J. Welch's t-statistics and random forest reduced around 550 V-J features to 13, which were used in a naive Bayes classifier (R e1071). Using fastp trimming at Q25 and MiXCR clonotype assembly, TCRdb reanalyzed the public sequencing data and kept in-frame beta chains. Rows are combined by CDR3 protein, so each entry shows the most common genes and DNA. The V and J calls come from TCRdb's annotation, not from the publication. Across this sample there are about 290,000 distinct CDR3 sequences, with roughly 13% seen only once. 6% to 8% of the sample rests with the top ten.

From its cysteine to its phenylalanine, the CDR3 spans 13 amino acids. Only the CDR3 part of the read is kept: 39 bases, read in frame from the first base. According to the germline V gene, CDR1 reads SGHAT and CDR2 reads FQNNGV. The V end loses 8 bases and the J end loses 2 bases, and a stretch of 12 bases separates them. Regarding this clonotype: It has no known antigen specificity. No per-base quality is available; no much larger clone lies one base away.

What the authors observed across the whole study: Sample size was not statistically predetermined, and investigators were not blinded to group allocation. In validation, progression to ophthalmopathy was predicted by the model with almost 71% sensitivity and 72.22% specificity, a median of 6.5 months before onset. Most expanded thyroid clonotypes (frequency above 0.001) were also detected in blood, suggesting blood repertoires may reflect thyroid immune responses. A model built on a 13 V-J signature distinguished ophthalmopathy from stable hyperthyroidism, reaching about 89% sensitivity and about 81% specificity in cross-validation and 80%/75% in testing.

Hyperthyroidism patients were newly diagnosed, with disease duration under 2 months, and aged 18 to 65 years. The study excluded patients with uncontrolled infections, other autoimmune diseases, pregnancy or lactation. Diagnoses were established on the basis of clinical symptoms, serum thyroxine and TRAb, thyroid ultrasound, and orbital computed tomography. For progressor patients, blood was drawn at the first diagnosis of hyperthyroidism, before any ophthalmopathy symptoms had appeared. Ficoll-Paque density gradient centrifugation was used to isolate PBMCs from around 10 ml of fresh peripheral blood. Progressor patients were defined as those initially diagnosed with Graves' hyperthyroidism in whom ophthalmopathy developed during follow-up. Trizol reagent was used to extract total RNA, and RNA quality was then checked on an Agilent 2100 Bioanalyzer.

This TCR was sampled from a woman under 40 with Graves' hyperthyroidism that later progressed to Graves' ophthalmopathy. What was sequenced was blood. The chain links TRBV11-2 with TRBJ1-1; the D gene is unclear. The CDR3 has the sequence CASGPRTNTEAFF. At the DNA level, the sequence is TGTGCCAGCGGCCCGCGGACCAACACTGAAGCTTTCTTT. The CDR3, completed at both ends by the reference TRBV11-2 and TRBJ1-1 genes, gives the full variable domain EAGVAQSPRYKIIEKRQSVAFWCNPISGHATLYWYQQILGQGPKLLIQFQNNGVVDDSQLPKDRFSAERLKGVDSTLKIQPAKLEDSAVYLCASGPRTNTEAFFGQGTRLTVV.